The rows below give T cell receptor beta chains drawn from one sample of a study of blood T cell repertoires in COVID-19. Clones were sequenced by immunoSEQ multiplex PCR, and TCRdb holds only the in-frame ones, with some missing. The table includes 270,000 or so clones, about 89% detected once. The sequenced sample consisted of peripheral blood. Source of these receptors: a man aged 40-49 years with active or convalescent COVID-19. The CDR3 runs from the conserved cysteine through the conserved F or W. The D gene is left open where the match is weak. For some rows the clone size is stated as once, few or many, or as a class when expanded; others skip it.

j_gene,v_gene,abundance,d_gene,CDR3aa,CDR3nt
TRBJ2-1,TRBV10-3,NA,TRBD2,CAISGGSGRSNEQFF,TGTGCCATCAGCGGGGGTAGCGGGAGGTCCAATGAGCAGTTCTTC
TRBJ2-7,TRBV6-1,NA,NA,CASSEAARYEQYF,TGTGCCAGCAGCGAAGCGGCCCGCTACGAGCAGTACTTC
TRBJ1-2,TRBV6-5,NA,NA,CASSLTVFNYGYTF,TGTGCCAGCAGTTTGACAGTTTTTAACTATGGCTACACCTTC
TRBJ1-6,TRBV7-8,NA,TRBD1,CASSLEYRGNSPLHF,TGTGCCAGCAGCTTAGAATACAGGGGAAATTCACCCCTCCACTTT
TRBJ2-2,TRBV5-1,NA,TRBD2,CASSSPPGTSGQVSPGELFF,TGCGCCAGCAGCTCCCCCCCTGGGACTAGCGGGCAGGTGAGCCCCGGGGAGCTGTTTTTT
TRBJ2-3,TRBV20-1,NA,TRBD2,CSASRAGGLISTDTQYF,TGCAGTGCTAGTAGAGCGGGGGGCCTAATTAGCACAGATACGCAGTATTTT
TRBJ1-2,TRBV15,NA,NA,CATSRGGSLANYGYTF,TGTGCCACCAGCAGAGGAGGCAGCCTAGCTAACTATGGCTACACCTTC
TRBJ2-2,TRBV7-7,NA,TRBD2,CASSLEASGSGNTGELFF,TGTGCTAGCAGCTTAGAAGCTAGCGGGAGTGGGAACACCGGGGAGCTGTTTTTT
TRBJ1-6,TRBV3-1/TRBV3-2,NA,TRBD1,CASSFTGEASPLHF,TGTGCCAGCAGCTTTACAGGGGAGGCTTCACCCCTCCACTTT
TRBJ2-1,TRBV14,few,TRBD1,CASSQEAKGAEGVSLEQFF,TGTGCCAGCAGCCAAGAGGCAAAGGGGGCTGAGGGGGTAAGTCTTGAGCAGTTCTTC
TRBJ2-2,TRBV5-4,few,TRBD1,CASSFRDRANTGELFF,TGTGCCAGCAGCTTCCGGGACAGGGCGAACACCGGGGAGCTGTTTTTT
TRBJ2-2,TRBV9,NA,TRBD2,CASSTRTSGTGELFF,TGTGCCAGCAGCACCCGGACTAGCGGCACCGGGGAGCTGTTTTTT
TRBJ1-4,TRBV6-5,NA,NA,CASSYGRSSDEKLFF,TGTGCCAGCAGCTACGGGAGATCCTCGGATGAAAAACTGTTTTTT
TRBJ2-7,TRBV5-4,NA,NA,CASNLDRSARSEQYF,TGTGCCAGCAACCTAGACCGATCAGCCCGCTCCGAGCAGTACTTC
TRBJ1-2,TRBV10-3,NA,NA,CAISESTGRNYGYTF,TGTGCCATCAGTGAGTCAACAGGCCGTAACTATGGCTACACCTTC
TRBJ1-4,TRBV6-5,NA,NA,CASTVNRLEKLFF,TGTGCCAGCACGGTCAACCGATTAGAAAAACTGTTTTTT
TRBJ1-2,TRBV10-3,NA,TRBD1,CAISEGWDRDKGYTF,TGTGCCATCAGTGAGGGTTGGGACAGGGATAAAGGCTACACCTTC
TRBJ1-1,TRBV5-6,NA,TRBD1,CASSSRDRNTEAFF,TGTGCCAGCAGCTCCCGGGACAGGAACACTGAAGCTTTCTTT
TRBJ1-2,TRBV28,NA,TRBD1,CASSAGSGTDYGYTF,TGTGCCAGCAGTGCCGGATCCGGGACAGACTATGGCTACACCTTC
TRBJ2-1,TRBV24-1,NA,TRBD1,CATSDRTGGLNEQFF,TGTGCCACCAGTGACAGAACAGGGGGTCTAAATGAGCAGTTCTTC
TRBJ2-7,TRBV2,once,TRBD1,CASSEDRGSYEQYF,TGTGCCAGCAGTGAGGACAGGGGCTCCTACGAGCAGTACTTC
TRBJ1-1,TRBV19,NA,NA,CASSHRTVNTEAFF,TGTGCCAGTAGTCACAGGACGGTGAACACTGAAGCTTTCTTT
TRBJ2-1,TRBV5-5,NA,TRBD2,CASSPWTSGQGGDEQFF,TGTGCCAGCAGCCCTTGGACTAGCGGGCAAGGAGGGGACGAGCAGTTCTTC
TRBJ1-2,TRBV4-2,NA,NA,CASSQDFNRPNYGYTF,TGTGCCAGCAGCCAAGATTTCAACAGACCCAACTATGGCTACACCTTC
TRBJ1-4,TRBV7-2,NA,TRBD1,CASSNQGQGYEKLFF,TGTGCCAGCAGCAACCAAGGACAGGGGTATGAAAAACTGTTTTTT
TRBJ2-7,TRBV30,NA,NA,CAWSVQGHEQYF,TGTGCCTGGAGTGTGCAGGGCCACGAGCAGTACTTC
TRBJ2-3,TRBV24-1,NA,TRBD2,CATSKGLAGGPDTQYF,TGTGCCACCAGTAAGGGACTAGCGGGAGGACCAGATACGCAGTATTTT
TRBJ2-7,TRBV11-2,NA,NA,CASSLTLVDEQYF,TGTGCCAGCAGCTTAACCTTAGTGGACGAGCAGTACTTC
TRBJ1-1,TRBV24-1,NA,NA,CATSDPGTEAFF,TGTGCCACCAGTGATCCGGGTACTGAAGCTTTCTTT
TRBJ2-4,TRBV2,NA,NA,CASFGVIAKNIQYF,TGTGCCAGCTTCGGGGTCATAGCCAAAAACATTCAGTACTTC
TRBJ2-1,TRBV29-1,NA,NA,CSAWGRGNEQFF,TGCAGCGCCTGGGGCAGGGGTAATGAGCAGTTCTTC
TRBJ2-7,TRBV28,NA,TRBD2,CASSYAGTSSEQYF,TGTGCCAGCTCCTACGCCGGGACTAGCTCGGAGCAGTACTTC
TRBJ2-1,TRBV6-5,NA,NA,CASSYGGTLYNEQFF,TGTGCCAGCAGTTACGGGGGGACCCTTTACAATGAGCAGTTCTTC
TRBJ1-2,TRBV4-2,once,TRBD1,CASSRDRGDGYTF,TGTGCCAGCAGCCGGGACAGGGGGGATGGCTACACCTTC
TRBJ2-1,TRBV13,once,TRBD1,CASSLYPTGGNEQFF,TGTGCCAGCAGTTTATACCCGACAGGGGGCAATGAGCAGTTCTTC
TRBJ1-2,TRBV10-3,NA,NA,CAISETPTANYGYTF,TGTGCCATCAGTGAAACCCCCACAGCTAACTATGGCTACACCTTC
TRBJ1-1,TRBV28,NA,NA,CASTSFGQKTSEAFF,TGTGCCAGCACCTCATTTGGACAGAAAACGAGTGAAGCTTTCTTT
TRBJ1-1,TRBV6-5,NA,NA,CASWTGWKEAFF,TGTGCCAGCTGGACGGGGTGGAAGGAAGCTTTCTTT
TRBJ2-7,TRBV24-1,NA,TRBD1,CATSDLGTGGVEEQYF,TGTGCCACCAGTGATTTGGGCACAGGGGGCGTAGAAGAGCAGTACTTC
TRBJ2-3,TRBV27,NA,TRBD2,CASSLEGLAGAPLSTDTQYF,TGTGCCAGCAGTTTGGAGGGGCTAGCGGGGGCCCCCCTAAGCACAGATACGCAGTATTTT
TRBJ2-5,TRBV7-2,NA,TRBD1,CASSLVQGAATQYF,TGTGCCAGCAGCTTAGTTCAGGGGGCTGCGACCCAGTACTTC
TRBJ1-2,TRBV6-5,NA,TRBD1,CASSPRDRGTYGYTF,TGTGCCAGCAGTCCCCGGGACAGGGGGACCTATGGCTACACCTTC
TRBJ1-2,TRBV6-2/TRBV6-3,NA,NA,CASSYSQGSPYGYTF,TGTGCCAGCAGTTACTCCCAGGGGAGTCCCTATGGCTACACCTTC
TRBJ2-5,TRBV27,NA,NA,CASRTSGLPETQYF,TGTGCCAGCAGAACAAGCGGACTTCCGGAGACCCAGTACTTC
TRBJ2-5,TRBV12-5,NA,NA,CASGLGPDQETQYF,TGTGCTAGTGGTTTGGGCCCAGACCAAGAGACCCAGTACTTC
TRBJ1-2,TRBV7-9,NA,TRBD1,CASSSDRATSSYGYTF,TGTGCCAGCAGCAGTGACAGGGCTACGTCAAGCTATGGCTACACCTTC
TRBJ1-6,TRBV27,NA,NA,CASTSSYNSPLHF,TGTGCCAGCACGAGCTCCTATAATTCACCCCTCCACTTT
TRBJ2-3,TRBV5-1,NA,NA,CASSSPQGFLPSDTQYF,TGCGCCAGCAGCTCGCCACAGGGATTTCTCCCGTCAGATACGCAGTATTTT
TRBJ1-1,TRBV23-1,NA,NA,CASTQQAGNTEAFF,TGCGCCAGCACCCAGCAGGCGGGGAACACTGAAGCTTTCTTT
TRBJ2-4,TRBV4-1,many,NA,CASSPGGFRAKNIQYF,TGCGCCAGCAGCCCTGGAGGGTTTCGGGCCAAAAACATTCAGTACTTC
TRBJ2-5,TRBV28,few,TRBD1,CASSFKGAFQETQYF,TGTGCCAGCAGTTTCAAGGGGGCGTTCCAAGAGACCCAGTACTTC
TRBJ2-3,TRBV2,NA,NA,CASSVEVADTQYF,TGTGCCAGCAGTGTTGAGGTTGCAGATACGCAGTATTTT
TRBJ2-1,TRBV3-1/TRBV3-2,NA,NA,CASKPGRAIYNEQFF,TGTGCCAGCAAACCAGGCAGGGCGATTTACAATGAGCAGTTCTTC
TRBJ2-2,TRBV29-1,NA,TRBD2,CSVERPGLATGELFF,TGCAGCGTCGAGAGGCCCGGACTAGCCACCGGGGAGCTGTTTTTT
TRBJ2-7,TRBV2,NA,TRBD1,CASSPRDRGTYEQYF,TGTGCCAGCAGCCCCCGGGACAGGGGAACCTACGAGCAGTACTTC